This is a list of T cell receptor beta chains from one sample in a study of cytomegalovirus exposure and HLA in healthy donors. Produced via immunoSEQ multiplex PCR; TCRdb's table is partial and in-frame only. The listing contains roughly 100,000 clones. Sample: PBMCs. Every receptor here comes from a man aged 35-49 years in good health and CMV-seronegative. Each CDR3 is given with its conserved first and last residue. The D gene is left open where the match is weak.

CDR3 length	D gene	V gene	J gene	CDR3 protein	CDR3 DNA
18	TRBD2	TRBV7-9	TRBJ2-1	CASSQPGLAAGSYNEQFF	TGTGCCAGCAGTCAGCCGGGACTAGCGGCTGGCTCCTACAATGAGCAGTTCTTC
13	TRBD2	TRBV29-1	TRBJ2-7	CSVGRAREYEQYF	TGCAGCGTCGGGAGGGCCAGGGAATACGAGCAGTACTTC
12	.	TRBV23-1	TRBJ1-5	CASSQVEQPQHF	TGCGCCAGCAGTCAAGTAGAACAGCCCCAGCATTTT
15	.	TRBV27	TRBJ2-2	CASSLTTRRVGELFF	TGTGCCAGCAGTTTGACGACTAGACGGGTCGGGGAGCTGTTTTTT
15	.	TRBV5-4	TRBJ2-1	CASSLAPWTNNEQFF	TGTGCCAGCAGCTTGGCGCCCTGGACAAACAATGAGCAGTTCTTC
15	.	TRBV28	TRBJ1-5	CASSSGGNSDQPQHF	TGTGCCAGCAGTTCCGGGGGTAATAGCGATCAGCCCCAGCATTTT
17	TRBD2	TRBV7-9	TRBJ2-7	CASSLAGLAGFSYEQYF	TGTGCCAGCAGCTTAGCGGGACTAGCGGGATTCTCCTACGAGCAGTACTTC
15	TRBD1	TRBV5-4	TRBJ1-4	CASSFRTGINEKLFF	TGTGCCAGCAGCTTCAGGACAGGGATTAATGAAAAACTGTTTTTT
13	.	TRBV7-2	TRBJ1-1	CASSLDDWSEAFF	TGTGCCAGCAGCTTAGATGACTGGAGTGAAGCTTTCTTT
12	.	TRBV7-9	TRBJ2-1	CARNSSYNEQFF	TGTGCCAGAAACAGCTCCTACAATGAGCAGTTCTTC
13	.	TRBV27	TRBJ2-5	CASSFRGLGTQYF	TGTGCCAGCAGTTTCAGGGGTTTAGGGACCCAGTACTTC
17	TRBD2	TRBV5-1	TRBJ2-5	CASSLHPGLGSQETQYF	TGCGCCAGCAGCTTGCATCCGGGACTAGGGTCCCAAGAGACCCAGTACTTC
14	.	TRBV10-2	TRBJ2-7	CASRTLNSRDEQYF	TGCGCCAGCAGGACGTTGAATTCCAGGGACGAGCAGTACTTC
14	.	TRBV5-1	TRBJ2-1	CASTRGTANNEQFF	TGCGCCAGCACCCGCGGGACGGCCAACAATGAGCAGTTCTTC
13	.	TRBV5-6	TRBJ2-6	CASSLGQRPVLTF	TGTGCCAGCAGCTTGGGACAGCGCCCCGTCCTGACTTTC
15	TRBD2	TRBV5-1	TRBJ2-7	CASSLGLAGIGEQYF	TGCGCCAGCAGCTTGGGGCTAGCGGGAATCGGCGAGCAGTACTTC
14	TRBD1	TRBV11-3	TRBJ2-3	CASSSTGGTDTQYF	TGTGCCAGCAGCTCGACAGGGGGCACAGATACGCAGTATTTT
14	TRBD1	TRBV27	TRBJ2-7	CASSPTGANYEQYF	TGTGCCAGCAGTCCGACAGGGGCTAACTACGAGCAGTACTTC
16	TRBD2	TRBV5-1	TRBJ2-4	CASSWASGSAKNIQYF	TGCGCCAGCAGCTGGGCTAGCGGGAGCGCCAAAAACATTCAGTACTTC
15	.	TRBV10-3	TRBJ1-4	CAIRTGEATNEKLFF	TGTGCCATCAGGACAGGAGAAGCAACTAATGAAAAACTGTTTTTT
17	TRBD1	TRBV27	TRBJ1-3	CASSLTGNSISGNTIYF	TGTGCCAGCAGTTTGACAGGGAACTCAATCTCTGGAAACACCATATATTTT
14	.	TRBV18	TRBJ2-7	CASSPLAGSDEQYF	TGTGCCAGCTCACCGTTAGCCGGTTCGGACGAGCAGTACTTC
15	TRBD1	TRBV11-2	TRBJ1-2	CASSLDNRGQDGYTF	TGTGCCAGCAGCTTAGATAACAGGGGGCAGGATGGCTACACCTTC
16	TRBD1	TRBV18	TRBJ2-3	CASSQTRDRGTDTQYF	TGTGCCAGCTCACAAACCCGGGACAGGGGCACAGATACGCAGTATTTT
16	TRBD2	TRBV19	TRBJ2-7	CASSISSGSARYEQYF	TGTGCCAGTAGTATCTCTAGCGGGAGCGCGCGCTACGAGCAGTACTTC
15	.	TRBV15	TRBJ1-3	CATSGAVSAGNTIYF	TGTGCCACCAGCGGAGCGGTTTCGGCTGGAAACACCATATATTTT
17	TRBD2	TRBV4-1	TRBJ2-3	CASSPISAGGRGDTQYF	TGCGCCAGCAGCCCAATAAGTGCGGGGGGCCGTGGAGATACGCAGTATTTT
16	TRBD2	TRBV2	TRBJ2-7	CASRRTSGTSSYEQYF	TGTGCCAGCAGGAGGACTAGCGGGACTAGCTCCTACGAGCAGTACTTC
13	.	TRBV30	TRBJ1-5	CAWSRTENQPQHF	TGTGCCTGGAGTCGGACAGAAAATCAGCCCCAGCATTTT
15	.	TRBV7-9	TRBJ2-3	CASSLAGRSTDTQYF	TGTGCCAGCAGCTTAGCAGGGAGGAGCACAGATACGCAGTATTTT
14	.	TRBV27	TRBJ2-7	CASSFADSFYEQYF	TGTGCCAGCAGTTTTGCGGACAGCTTCTACGAGCAGTACTTC
12	.	TRBV11-2	TRBJ2-7	CASSQTGWEQYF	TGTGCCAGCAGCCAAACAGGGTGGGAGCAGTACTTC
13	.	TRBV5-1	TRBJ1-1	CASRGGWNTEAFF	TGCGCCAGCCGGGGGGGATGGAACACTGAAGCTTTCTTT
14	.	TRBV15	TRBJ2-1	CATSIGRGAGGQFF	TGTGCCACCAGCATCGGACGGGGGGCCGGTGGGCAGTTCTTC
14	.	TRBV7-9	TRBJ2-7	CASSLAGGAYEQYF	TGTGCCAGCAGCTTAGCGGGAGGAGCCTACGAGCAGTACTTC
15	.	TRBV5-1	TRBJ1-6	CASSYGGGPESPLHF	TGCGCCAGCAGCTACGGGGGGGGGCCTGAGTCACCCCTCCACTTT
19	TRBD1	TRBV7-4	TRBJ1-5	CASSLVAGRRDRIYQPQHF	TGTGCCAGCAGCTTAGTAGCGGGCAGGCGGGACAGGATTTATCAGCCCCAGCATTTT
15	.	TRBV4-3	TRBJ1-2	CASSQAGAPNYGYTF	TGCGCCAGCAGCCAAGCAGGTGCCCCTAACTATGGCTACACCTTC
13	TRBD2	TRBV6-6	TRBJ2-7	CASLAGGLGEQYF	TGTGCCAGCTTAGCGGGAGGGTTGGGGGAGCAGTACTTC
13	.	TRBV29-1	TRBJ1-1	CSVALRVNTEAFF	TGCAGCGTTGCTCTGAGGGTCAACACTGAAGCTTTCTTT
13	.	TRBV11-3	TRBJ2-5	CASSLSAQETQYF	TGTGCCAGCAGCTTGTCTGCGCAAGAGACCCAGTACTTC
15	TRBD2	TRBV28	TRBJ2-2	CASSRVAGVLGELFF	TGTGCCAGCAGCCGGGTAGCGGGAGTACTCGGGGAGCTGTTTTTT
13	.	TRBV7-2	TRBJ2-1	CASSRVVLNEQFF	TGTGCCAGCAGCCGGGTCGTCCTCAATGAGCAGTTCTTC
14	TRBD1	TRBV7-9	TRBJ1-2	CASSLVEGARGYTF	TGTGCCAGCAGCTTAGTAGAGGGGGCTCGCGGCTACACCTTC
15	TRBD1	TRBV2	TRBJ2-1	CASSRGQEAGNEQFF	TGTGCCAGCAGTCGGGGACAGGAGGCGGGGAATGAGCAGTTCTTC
16	TRBD2	TRBV7-9	TRBJ2-3	CASSSLGSGSTDTQYF	TGTGCCAGCAGCTCCTTGGGTAGCGGGAGCACAGATACGCAGTATTTT
14	.	TRBV4-2	TRBJ1-4	CASSPTGSQGKLFF	TGTGCCAGCAGCCCAACAGGATCGCAGGGCAAACTGTTTTTT
15	.	TRBV10-3	TRBJ2-1	CAANGGTYGDSEQFF	TGTGCCGCAAACGGAGGGACGTATGGTGACAGTGAGCAGTTCTTC